A single sample is the source of the 30 T cell receptor beta chains below, sequenced in a study of CD8 T cells in Susac syndrome. Random hexamers primed reverse transcription of about 0.45 to 1 ug RNA. One entry per CDR3 protein, called by TCRdb with MiXCR from the immunoSEQ multiplex PCR reads. The table lists about 400,000 distinct CDR3 sequences, 75% to 90% of them singletons, with roughly 0.11% in the top ten. The sequencing sample was made of CD8+ T cells from PBMCs. These receptors were taken from a human donor with multiple sclerosis.

The chain employs TRBV29-1 and TRBJ2-7, with D possibly TRBD1 on 6 matching bases. The germline V gene has CDR1 SQVTM and CDR2 ANQGSEA. The CDR3 totals 11 residues. Trimming removed 7 bases from V and 2 bases from J, with 9 bases in between. This chain's CDR3 is CSATGTYEQYF. CDR3 bases: TGCAGCGCAACAGGGACCTACGAGCAGTACTTC.

The chain is built from TRBV29-1 and TRBJ1-1, with D unclear. The CDR3 has 14 residues. Germline CDR1 and CDR2: SQVTM and ANQGSEA. Trimming left V 6 bases short and J 1 base short, with 15 bases between. CDR3 loop: CSVRGGEGNTEAFF. In DNA form, the CDR3 reads TGCAGCGTGCGGGGAGGTGAGGGGAACACTGAAGCTTTCTTT.

The rearrangement joins TRBV5-4 to TRBJ2-1; a weak D match, TRBD2 (6 bases). The CDR3 extends over 14 amino acids. V was clipped by 1 base and J by 8 bases, with 13 bases between them. Germline CDR1 is SGHNT and CDR2 is YYREEE (reference sequence). This CDR3 reads CASSLLGSRHEQFF. The CDR3 nucleotides are TGTGCCAGCAGCTTGCTCGGGAGTCGGCATGAGCAGTTCTTC.

V and J are TRBV7-9 and TRBJ1-1, with a tentative D call TRBD1 (6 bases). Between the trimmed V and J ends, which lost 2 bases and 8 bases, there was a span of 15 bases. Germline V gives CDR1 SEHNR, CDR2 FQNEAQ (reference sequence). The CDR3 has 14 residues. CDR3 nucleotide sequence: TGTGCCAGCAGCTTAACAGGGCAAGATCCAGAAGCTTTCTTT. Translated: CASSLTGQDPEAFF. Full variable domain (missing parts from reference TRBV7-9 and TRBJ1-1): DTGVSQNPRHKITKRGQNVTFRCDPISEHNRLYWYRQTLGQGPEFLTYFQNEAQLEKSRLLSDRFSAERPKGSFSTLEIQRTEQGDSAMYLCASSLTGQDPEAFFGQGTRLTVV.

The J gene is TRBJ2-1, the V gene TRBV19; D tentatively reads TRBD1 or TRBD2 (5 bases each). Germline values: CDR1 LNHDA, CDR2 SQIVND (reference sequence). Trimming removed 2 bases from V and 4 bases from J, with 12 bases in between. The CDR3 length is 15 residues. CDR3 sequence reads: CASSIPERGYNEQFF. The CDR3 region has the DNA TGTGCCAGTAGTATACCGGAGAGGGGTTACAATGAGCAGTTCTTC. The entire variable domain, with the rest obtained from reference TRBV19 and TRBJ2-1, is as follows: DGGITQSPKYLFRKEGQNVTLSCEQNLNHDAMYWYRQDPGQGLRLIYYSQIVNDFQKGDIAEGYSVSREKKESFPLTVTSAQKNPTAFYLCASSIPERGYNEQFFGPGTRLTVL.

The chain carries TRBV6-1 and TRBJ2-1; D is unresolved. CDR1 and CDR2 (germline): MNHNS, SASEGT. The CDR3 has 17 amino acids. V lost 5 bases and J lost 1, with 18 bases in between. CDR3 nucleotide sequence: TGTGCCAGCAGTCTTCCCTTGGCGGCCTCTTCCTACAATGAGCAGTTCTTC. Encoded protein: CASSLPLAASSYNEQFF.

Comment on this clonotype: At one of its ends the junction is not consistent with the germline gene, which may arise from a read error. This sequence joins TRBV27 and TRBJ2-5; the match to TRBD1 covers 8 bases. The CDR3 is 17 residues long. Germline CDR1 reads MNHEY; CDR2 reads SMNVEV (reference sequence). The CDR3: CASSPWEPMTGEETQHF. DNA for the CDR3: TGTGCCAGCAGTCCCTGGGAGCCGATGACAGGGGAAGAGACCCAGCACTTC.

The chain recombines TRBV5-1 with TRBJ2-3, with D possibly matching TRBD1 (6 bases). Germline V gene sequence: CDR1 SGHRS, CDR2 YFSETQ. Trimming left V 0 bases short and J 1 base short, with 12 bases between. This CDR3 spans 16 amino acids. The CDR3 sequence: CASSLVGHPRTDTQYF. DNA of the CDR3: TGCGCCAGCAGCTTGGTGGGACACCCTCGCACAGATACGCAGTATTTT.

The chain joins TRBV29-1 to TRBJ2-7; D gene ambiguous. The CDR3 covers 15 residues. Trimming took 7 bases from V and 2 from J, leaving 21 bases between them. Per germline, CDR1 SQVTM and CDR2 ANQGSEA. The CDR3 loop is CSAVIPDLGTYEQYF. CDR3 sequence (DNA): TGCAGCGCCGTAATCCCGGACCTGGGGACCTACGAGCAGTACTTC.

This chain uses TRBV7-2 with TRBJ1-1; D unresolved. This CDR3 has 15 amino acids. V was pared by 1 base and J by 4 bases, with 13 bases between. CDR1 is SGHTA, CDR2 FQGNSA, per germline. CDR3 in DNA: TGTGCCAGCAGCTTAGTCATGGGATCGAGCACTGAAGCTTTCTTT. Its protein product is CASSLVMGSSTEAFF.

V is TRBV12-5 and J is TRBJ1-1, with TRBD1 matching 8 bases. Germline V gene sequence: CDR1 LGHNT, CDR2 FRNRAP. V shed 6 bases, J shed 0 bases, and the junction held 3 bases outside the gene matches. CDR3 size: 14 residues. The CDR3 reads CASGGQGLNTEAFF. The DNA of the CDR3 is TGTGCTAGTGGAGGACAGGGATTGAACACTGAAGCTTTCTTT.

In its sample, this clonotype was seen a few times. This chain links TRBV7-9 with TRBJ2-3; 8 bases are shared with TRBD1. Per germline, CDR1 SEHNR and CDR2 FQNEAQ (reference sequence). The CDR3 is 16 residues long. V dropped 5 bases and J dropped 4; count of bases not matched to a gene: 11. DNA for the CDR3: TGTGCCAGCAGCGACCCGGACAGGGTGGCTGCAGATACGCAGTATTTT. Its translation: CASSDPDRVAADTQYF.

The J gene is TRBJ1-3, the V gene TRBV7-6, with TRBD1 matching 10 bases. Germline CDR1 is SGHVS and CDR2 is FNYEAQ. The CDR3 is 15 residues long. V lost 5 bases, J lost 4 bases, and 5 bases stayed unmatched. This CDR3 reads CASSGGTGVGNTIYF. DNA for the CDR3: TGTGCCAGCAGCGGGGGGACAGGGGTAGGAAACACCATATATTTT.

V usage is TRBV18 and J usage is TRBJ1-2, with D possibly being TRBD1 (5 bases). This CDR3 has 19 amino acids. Germline V gives CDR1 KGHSH, CDR2 LQKENI. The V and J ends lost 6 bases and 1 base respectively, with 27 bases between them. CDR3 loop: CASSQGAPHEAGLNYGYTF. CDR3 DNA sequence: TGTGCCAGCTCCCAGGGTGCGCCCCACGAGGCCGGACTTAACTATGGCTACACCTTC.

This clonotype was seen a few times. The V and J genes are TRBV11-2 and TRBJ2-7; no clear D gene. Trimming removed 6 bases at V and 5 bases at J, with 8 bases between. Germline values: CDR1 SGHAT, CDR2 FQNNGV. This CDR3 is built from 11 residues. CDR3 protein: CASSLNNEQYF. The CDR3 DNA is TGTGCCAGCAGTTTAAATAACGAGCAGTACTTC.

The chain couples TRBV7-8 to TRBJ1-3, with D maybe TRBD1 (5 bases). The germline CDR1 and CDR2 sequences are SGHVS and FQNEAQ. The CDR3 extends over 16 amino acids. Trimming took off 3 bases at V and 0 bases at J, with 12 bases between the two ends. CDR3 in DNA: TGTGCCAGCAGCTTCTTGGGGCTAAGCTCTGGAAACACCATATATTTT. Translated, it gives CASSFLGLSSGNTIYF.

The V call is TRBV4-1, the J call TRBJ1-5, with a weak D call TRBD1 (5 bases). V dropped 1 base and J dropped 8 bases, with 15 bases sitting between them. Per germline, CDR1 MGHRA and CDR2 YSYEKL. The CDR3 length is 15 residues. The CDR3: CASSQVRGEPEPQHF. DNA of the CDR3: TGCGCCAGCAGCCAAGTACGAGGGGAGCCAGAGCCCCAGCATTTT.

This clonotype came up once. The chain carries TRBV4-1 and TRBJ2-1, with a possible D match to TRBD2 (5 bases). In germline, CDR1 is MGHRA, CDR2 YSYEKL. This CDR3 is 16 amino acids long. V gave up 8 bases and J gave up 0 bases, with 17 bases separating them. This CDR3 reads CASEKSTGSSYNEQFF. The CDR3 nucleotides read TGCGCCAGCGAAAAGTCAACGGGAAGCTCCTACAATGAGCAGTTCTTC.

The DNA of the CDR3 is TGTGCCAGCAGTTTCAAGAGGGAGGGGAGCTACGAGCAGTACTTC. This translates into CASSFKREGSYEQYF. The genes are TRBV28 and TRBJ2-7, with 7 bases identical to TRBD2. CDR3 size: 15 residues. The ends lost 3 bases at V and 3 bases at J; junction bases unmatched: 8. The V gene's germline CDR1 is MDHEN and CDR2 SYDVKM.

The chain links TRBV29-1 to TRBJ2-7; 12 nucleotides agree with TRBD2. Germline V gene lookup returns CDR1 SQVTM and CDR2 ANQGSEA. V lost 4 bases to trimming and J lost 5 bases; unmatched junction nucleotides: 15. CDR3 length: 17 amino acids. The CDR3 loop is CSVVLLAGGPTPHEQYF. The CDR3 DNA is TGCAGCGTTGTCTTGCTAGCGGGAGGGCCCACCCCCCACGAGCAGTACTTC.

The V gene is TRBV29-1, the J gene TRBJ2-1; 15 nucleotides align to TRBD2. Germline CDR1 reads SQVTM; CDR2 reads ANQGSEA. The J segment lost 0 bases and the V segment lost 6 bases, leaving 6 bases of the junction unmatched. The CDR3 runs to 17 residues. CDR3: CSVTGTSGGSSYNEQFF. The CDR3 DNA reads TGCAGCGTCACCGGGACTAGCGGGGGGAGCTCCTACAATGAGCAGTTCTTC.

This clonotype appeared a few times. The V gene is TRBV27, the J gene TRBJ2-1; 9 positions match TRBD2. The J segment lost 4 bases and the V segment lost 2 bases, leaving 9 bases of the junction unmatched. CDR3 length: 17 residues. The germline CDR1 and CDR2 sequences are MNHEY and SMNVEV (reference sequence). CDR3: CASSLAGGPSSYNEQFF. The CDR3 region has the DNA TGTGCCAGCAGTTTAGCGGGAGGGCCCTCCTCTTACAATGAGCAGTTCTTC.

V and J are TRBV5-1 and TRBJ2-7, with TRBD1 matching over 7 bases. Germline V gene data show CDR1 as SGHRS and CDR2 as YFSETQ. With 4 bases clipped from V and 7 bases from J, the junction kept 11 bases outside the gene matches. This CDR3 is built from 14 residues. In DNA form, the CDR3 reads TGCGCCAGCAGCCCGGGACAGCAATTGTGGGAGCAGTACTTC. Translated: CASSPGQQLWEQYF.

The chain combines TRBV30 with TRBJ2-1, with D perhaps given as TRBD1 or TRBD2 (5 bases each). V was pared by 4 bases and J by 9 bases, with 13 bases between. Germline-derived CDR1 and CDR2 are GTSNPN and SVGIG (reference sequence). The CDR3 consists of 12 residues. CDR3 in amino acids: CAWKGDRPEQFF. CDR3 sequence (DNA): TGTGCCTGGAAAGGGGACCGTCCTGAGCAGTTCTTC. Complete variable domain (other parts from reference TRBV30 and TRBJ2-1): SQTIHQWPATLVQPVGSPLSLECTVEGTSNPNLYWYRQAAGRGLQLLFYSVGIGQISSEVPQNLSASRPQDRQFILSSKKLLLSDSGFYLCAWKGDRPEQFFGPGTRLTVL.

Note on this clonotype: An end of the junction differs from the germline gene, which may be a read error. This rearrangement joins TRBV6-1 to TRBJ2-7; perhaps TRBD2 as D (5 bases). CDR1 is MNHNS and CDR2 is SASEGT in the germline V gene. The CDR3 length is 13 residues. This CDR3 reads CASSEGDYYEQHF. CDR3 in DNA: TGTGCCAGCAGTGAGGGCGACTACTACGAGCAGCACTTC.

V gene TRBV27 combines with J gene TRBJ1-1; no clear D gene. V was shortened by 3 bases and J by 5 bases, with 10 bases between the two germline ends. The germline gives CDR1 MNHEY, CDR2 SMNVEV (reference sequence). CDR3 length: 13 residues. The CDR3 region is CASSFPDGTEAFF. The CDR3 DNA is TGTGCCAGCAGTTTCCCGGACGGTACTGAAGCTTTCTTT.

V is TRBV27 and J is TRBJ1-2; 7 bases agree with TRBD1. Germline loops: CDR1 MNHEY, CDR2 SMNVEV (reference sequence). Trimming removed 6 bases from V and 4 bases from J; junction bases left unmatched: 11. The CDR3 sequence is 15 residues long. This CDR3 is CASSLGGSASYGYTF. The CDR3 bases are TGTGCCAGCAGCCTAGGGGGCAGCGCATCCTATGGCTACACCTTC.

V usage is TRBV20-1 and J usage is TRBJ2-7, with TRBD2 matching over 7 bases. CDR1 is DFQATT and CDR2 is SNEGSKA in the germline V gene (reference sequence). The CDR3 contains 15 residues. The V segment lost 4 bases and the J segment 2 bases; nucleotides outside the gene matches: 11. The DNA of the CDR3 is TGCAGTGCTACAAACCGGGACTACAATGCCTACGAGCAGTACTTC. Its translation: CSATNRDYNAYEQYF.

This clonotype was seen only once. The CDR3 bases are TGCGCCAGCAGCCAATTAATGGGGGCCACGTCCTACGAGCAGTACTTC. Translated, it gives CASSQLMGATSYEQYF. The J gene is TRBJ2-7, the V gene TRBV4-1; weak D call: TRBD1 (6 bases). Germline assignment: CDR1 MGHRA and CDR2 YSYEKL. V lost 2 bases and J lost 1, with 15 bases in between. This CDR3 region has 16 residues.

V gene TRBV20-1 combines with J gene TRBJ1-1; 9 bases fit TRBD1. The germline gives CDR1 DFQATT, CDR2 SNEGSKA (reference sequence). J was trimmed by 7 bases and V by 1 base; bases with no gene match: 4. CDR3 length equals 13 residues. The CDR3 is CSARGTGEVEAFF. CDR3 in DNA: TGCAGTGCTAGAGGGACAGGGGAGGTTGAAGCTTTCTTT.